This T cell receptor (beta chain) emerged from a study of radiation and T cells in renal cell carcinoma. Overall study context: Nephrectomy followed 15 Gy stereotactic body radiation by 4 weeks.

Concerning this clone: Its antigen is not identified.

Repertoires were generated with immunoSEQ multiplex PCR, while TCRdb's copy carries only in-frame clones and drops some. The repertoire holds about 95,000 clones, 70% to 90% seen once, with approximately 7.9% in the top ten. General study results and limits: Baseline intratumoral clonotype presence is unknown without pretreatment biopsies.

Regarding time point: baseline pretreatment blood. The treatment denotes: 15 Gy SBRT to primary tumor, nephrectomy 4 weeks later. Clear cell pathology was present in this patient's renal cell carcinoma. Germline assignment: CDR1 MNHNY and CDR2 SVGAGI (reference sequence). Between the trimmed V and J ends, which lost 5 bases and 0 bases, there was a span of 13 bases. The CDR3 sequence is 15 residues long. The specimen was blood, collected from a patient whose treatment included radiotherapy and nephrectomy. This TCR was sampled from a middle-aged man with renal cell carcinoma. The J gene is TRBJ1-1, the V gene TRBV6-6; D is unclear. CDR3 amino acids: CASSVRRTVNTEAFF. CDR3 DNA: TGTGCCAGCAGTGTAAGACGAACAGTGAACACTGAAGCTTTCTTT.